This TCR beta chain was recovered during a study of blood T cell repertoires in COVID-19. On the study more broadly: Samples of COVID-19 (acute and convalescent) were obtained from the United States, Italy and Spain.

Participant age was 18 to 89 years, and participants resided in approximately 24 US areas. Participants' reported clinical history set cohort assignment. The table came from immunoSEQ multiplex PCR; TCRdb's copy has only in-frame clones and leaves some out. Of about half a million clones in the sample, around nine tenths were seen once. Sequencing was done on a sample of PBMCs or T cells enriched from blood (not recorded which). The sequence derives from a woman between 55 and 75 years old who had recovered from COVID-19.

CDR3 protein: CASSTGTGNEQYF. In DNA form, the CDR3 reads TGCGCCAGCAGCACGGGGACAGGAAACGAGCAGTACTTC. The chain has TRBV5-1 and TRBJ2-7; 8 bases map to TRBD1. The V gene's germline CDR1 is SGHRS and CDR2 YFSETQ. The trim removed 4 bases at V and 5 bases at J, leaving 5 bases unmatched. The CDR3 is 13 residues long.